Below are 31 T cell receptor beta chains sequenced from a single sample in a study of CD8 T cells in ankylosing spondylitis. Study-wide findings and caveats: Blood of patients with ankylosing spondylitis appeared to be characterized by a TCR beta motif of several highly homologous variants.

No antigen has been assigned to these receptors. MiXCR was run by TCRdb on the 5' RACE reads, yielding one entry per CDR3 protein. The table shows 750,000 to 850,000 distinct CDR3 sequences, with 12% occurring only once. Sequenced: blood, either unsorted or a sorted T cell fraction (not recorded which). The receptors were sampled from a male donor with ankylosing spondylitis.

This clonotype was recorded many times. The chain uses TRBV7-2 and TRBJ2-7; the D gene is possibly TRBD2 (5 bases). The V and J ends lost 5 bases and 1 base respectively, with 12 bases between them. The CDR3 sequence is 14 residues long. Germline V gene lookup returns CDR1 SGHTA and CDR2 FQGNSA. CDR3 bases: TGTGCCAGCAGCCCCACCCGGGGTTCCTACGAGCAGTACTTC. Translated: CASSPTRGSYEQYF.

This clonotype turned up a few times. The chain employs TRBV12-3 or TRBV12-4 and TRBJ1-6; 8 bases match TRBD1. CDR3 length equals 15 residues. J gave up 7 bases and V 6 bases, and 8 bases lay outside the gene matches. CDR3 loop: CASRGRTGFNSPLHF. The CDR3 coding sequence is TGTGCCAGCAGGGGCCGGACAGGGTTCAATTCACCCCTCCACTTT.

A few counts support this clonotype. The gene calls are TRBV29-1 and TRBJ2-7; possible D gene TRBD1, 6 bases. The CDR3 is 13 residues long. Per the germline V gene, CDR1 is SQVTM and CDR2 is ANQGSEA. Trimming left V 6 bases short and J 2 bases short, with 14 bases between. The CDR3 DNA reads as TGCAGCGTACGACAGGTGCTGACCTACGAGCAGTACTTC. The encoded protein is CSVRQVLTYEQYF.

The V gene is TRBV11-2, the J gene TRBJ2-7; no definite D call. Germline V gene lookup returns CDR1 SGHAT and CDR2 FQNNGV. Trimming stripped 1 base from V and 3 bases from J, with 16 bases between. The CDR3 length is 16 residues. CDR3 DNA sequence: TGTGCCAGCAGCTTAGCCGGCAGAAACCTTTACTACGAGCAGTACTTC. Its protein product is CASSLAGRNLYYEQYF.

This clonotype came up a few times. The chain recombines TRBV20-1 with TRBJ1-4; possibly TRBD1 for D (6 bases). The V gene lost 6 bases and the J gene lost 5 bases, with 13 bases spanning the gap. CDR3 length equals 13 residues. CDR1 DFQATT and CDR2 SNEGSKA come from the germline V gene (reference sequence). The CDR3 sequence is CSAFGGANEKLFF. For the CDR3, the DNA is TGCAGTGCGTTCGGGGGCGCGAATGAAAAACTGTTTTTT.

There are a few counts of this clonotype. This sequence joins TRBV10-1 and TRBJ2-3, with D possibly TRBD2 on 6 matching bases. The ends were cut back, 0 bases at V and 0 bases at J, with 13 bases in the middle. Germline V gene data show CDR1 as WNHNN and CDR2 as SYGVQD (reference sequence). The CDR3 totals 17 residues. CDR3 bases: TGCGCCAGCAGTGAGTCCCTTAGCGGCGCTAGCACAGATACGCAGTATTTT. It is translated as CASSESLSGASTDTQYF.

The genes are TRBV2 and TRBJ1-2, with a possible D match to TRBD1 (5 bases). The CDR3 extends over 15 amino acids. Germline-derived CDR1 and CDR2 are SNHLY and FYNNEI. V shed 4 bases and J shed 3 bases, with 15 bases lying between them. This CDR3 is CASSGIGGSDYGYTF. CDR3 in DNA: TGTGCCAGCAGTGGGATTGGGGGGTCAGACTATGGCTACACCTTC. The full variable domain, its missing parts supplied by reference TRBV2 and TRBJ1-2, is EPEVTQTPSHQVTQMGQEVILRCVPISNHLYFYWYRQILGQKVEFLVSFYNNEISEKSEIFDDQFSVERPDGSNFTLKIRSTKLEDSAMYFCASSGIGGSDYGYTFGSGTRLTVV.

A few counts support this clonotype. V gene TRBV12-3 or TRBV12-4 combines with J gene TRBJ1-2; D remains ambiguous. V lost 3 bases, J lost 8 bases, and 10 bases lay in between. The CDR3 loop spans 12 amino acids. CDR3 in amino acids: CASSFDNTGYTF. The CDR3 region has the DNA TGTGCCAGCAGTTTCGACAACACGGGCTACACCTTC.

The table lists this clonotype with many counts. The J gene is TRBJ1-2, the V gene TRBV5-1; 8 bases agree with TRBD1. Germline lookup yields CDR1 SGHRS and CDR2 YFSETQ. The CDR3 is 15 amino acids. V gave up 0 bases and J gave up 8 bases; unmatched junction bases: 9. CDR3 protein: CASSLARTGLEGYTF. CDR3 DNA: TGCGCCAGCAGCTTGGCCCGGACAGGGCTTGAAGGCTACACCTTC.

There are many counts of this clonotype. CDR3 loop: CASSPYAGPYEQYF. In DNA form, the CDR3 reads TGTGCCAGCAGCCCTTATGCGGGACCCTACGAGCAGTACTTC. The rearrangement links TRBV6-2 or TRBV6-3 to TRBJ2-7; TRBD2 might be the D (6 bases). V was shortened by 6 bases and J by 2 bases, with 14 bases between the two germline ends. There are 14 residues in the CDR3. Germline CDR1 is MNHEY and CDR2 is SVGEGT.

This clonotype occurred a few times. The rearrangement uses TRBV9 and TRBJ2-2; D call uncertain. From germline, CDR1 is SGDLS and CDR2 YYNGEE. The CDR3 length is 16 residues. Trimming pared 4 bases from V and 0 bases from J, leaving 13 bases between. CDR3 DNA sequence: TGTGCCAGCAGCCCTCCGAGGCGATCGAACACCGGGGAGCTGTTTTTT. Its translation: CASSPPRRSNTGELFF.

This clonotype appeared many times. The chain carries TRBV12-3 or TRBV12-4 and TRBJ2-1; no clear D. Between the trimmed V and J ends, which lost 2 bases and 7 bases, there was a span of 12 bases. This CDR3 has 14 residues. The CDR3 coding sequence is TGTGCCAGCAGTTTAATGACCCCCTCTAATGAGCAGTTCTTC. It encodes CASSLMTPSNEQFF.

A few counts support this clonotype. The chain recombines TRBV28 with TRBJ1-4; D ambiguous. Between the trimmed V and J ends, which lost 5 bases and 5 bases, there was a span of 12 bases. Germline V gives CDR1 MDHEN, CDR2 SYDVKM. The CDR3 runs 14 residues. In DNA form, the CDR3 reads TGTGCCAGCAGTGCCGAAACCTTCAATGAAAAACTGTTTTTT. Protein sequence: CASSAETFNEKLFF.

This clonotype appeared a few times. The chain couples TRBV27 to TRBJ2-1; maybe TRBD1 (6 bases). Trimming removed 5 bases at V and 9 bases at J, with 20 bases between. This CDR3 region has 15 residues. The germline V gene encodes CDR1 MNHEY and CDR2 SMNVEV (reference sequence). In nucleotides, the CDR3 is TGTGCCAGCAGTCCGGATCCCGGGACAAGGGGTGAGCAGTTCTTC. As protein: CASSPDPGTRGEQFF.

V and J are TRBV20-1 and TRBJ2-3; TRBD2 is a possible D gene (5 bases). CDR3 length equals 17 residues. V gave up 0 bases and J gave up 1 base, with 17 bases separating them. Germline V CDR1 and CDR2: DFQATT, SNEGSKA (reference sequence). The CDR3 spells CSARDRESGSGTDTQYF. The CDR3 nucleotides read TGCAGTGCTAGAGATCGGGAAAGTGGCAGCGGCACAGATACGCAGTATTTT.

This clonotype was detected a few times. The chain recombines TRBV20-1 with TRBJ1-1, with a weak D call TRBD1 (6 bases). The CDR3 has 14 residues. V lost 1 base, J lost 9 bases, and 18 bases lay in between. From germline, CDR1 is DFQATT and CDR2 SNEGSKA (reference sequence). CDR3 loop: CSARGGGQFGKAFF. The CDR3 region has the DNA TGCAGTGCTAGAGGGGGGGGCCAGTTTGGGAAAGCTTTCTTT.

V is TRBV7-9 and J is TRBJ1-3; D remains unclear. Germline CDR1 reads SEHNR; CDR2 reads FQNEAQ (reference sequence). Trimming cost V 4 bases and J 4 bases, with 11 bases left between them. The CDR3 covers 14 residues. The CDR3 region is CASSSDLGGNTIYF. The CDR3 coding sequence is TGTGCCAGCAGCTCCGACTTGGGAGGAAACACCATATATTTT.

This clonotype was counted many times. The chain is built from TRBV29-1 and TRBJ1-1; D ambiguous. CDR1 is SQVTM and CDR2 is ANQGSEA in the germline V gene. V lost 0 bases and J 1 base, leaving 6 bases between the germline ends. The CDR3 consists of 13 residues. CDR3 DNA: TGCAGCGTTGAAGACTGGGAGAACACTGAAGCTTTCTTT. It is translated as CSVEDWENTEAFF.

This clonotype appeared a few times. V and J are TRBV7-2 and TRBJ2-1; D is unclear. The CDR3 runs to 14 residues. From germline, CDR1 is SGHTA and CDR2 FQGNSA. The germline V and J ends were trimmed by 2 bases and 10 bases, with 15 bases remaining between them. CDR3 residues: CASSLTLGSREQFF. The CDR3 DNA reads as TGTGCCAGCAGCTTAACGCTCGGATCTCGGGAGCAGTTCTTC. Together with reference TRBV7-2 and TRBJ2-1, the CDR3 gives the full variable domain: GAGVSQSPSNKVTEKGKDVELRCDPISGHTALYWYRQSLGQGLEFLIYFQGNSAPDKSGLPSDRFSAERTGGSVSTLTIQRTQQEDSAVYLCASSLTLGSREQFFGPGTRLTVL.

At least ten counts were recorded for this clonotype. This rearrangement joins TRBV5-1 to TRBJ1-1; D is ambiguous. V was shortened by 4 bases and J by 0 bases, with 13 bases between the two germline ends. Germline V lookup: CDR1 SGHRS, CDR2 YFSETQ. The CDR3 length is 15 residues. DNA of the CDR3: TGCGCCAGCAGCCTTCTCAGCAATCTGAACACTGAAGCTTTCTTT. It is translated as CASSLLSNLNTEAFF.

The rearrangement links TRBV20-1 to TRBJ2-3; D is perhaps TRBD2 (5 bases). V lost 5 bases and J lost 0, with 27 bases in between. CDR1 and CDR2 (germline): DFQATT, SNEGSKA (reference sequence). The CDR3 sequence is 19 residues long. The CDR3 spells CSAFLRGSADTFSTDTQYF. CDR3 nucleotide sequence: TGCAGTGCTTTTTTAAGAGGGAGTGCCGACACGTTTAGCACAGATACGCAGTATTTT.

This clonotype appeared a few times. The chain is built from TRBV4-3 and TRBJ2-7, with 7 bases aligning to TRBD2. J lost 6 bases, V lost 0 bases, and 8 bases had no gene match. The CDR3 sequence is 15 residues long. The germline V gene has CDR1 LGHNA and CDR2 YSLEER. CDR3 bases: TGCGCCAGCAGCCAAGATTCAACTAGCGCCGGCGAGCAGTACTTC. This codes for CASSQDSTSAGEQYF.

The V call is TRBV20-1, the J call TRBJ1-5; D is ambiguous. This CDR3 has 14 amino acids. Trimming shortened V by 2 bases and J by 7 bases, and 15 bases separated the two germline ends. Looked up from germline, CDR1 is DFQATT and CDR2 is SNEGSKA (reference sequence). The CDR3 DNA reads TGCAGTGCTAGAAAACGACCAGGAACCCAGCCCCAGCATTTT. Translation gives CSARKRPGTQPQHF.

This clonotype was picked up a small number of times. The rearrangement links TRBV20-1 to TRBJ1-3; maybe TRBD1 (5 bases). This CDR3 comprises 13 residues. CDR1 DFQATT and CDR2 SNEGSKA come from the germline V gene (reference sequence). V was trimmed by 8 bases and J by 3 bases, leaving 14 bases between them. As DNA, the CDR3 is TGCAGTCCCCTGGAGGACATTGGAAACACCATATATTTT. This encodes CSPLEDIGNTIYF.

The chain carries TRBV5-6 and TRBJ2-7, with D perhaps given as TRBD1 or TRBD2 (5 bases each). The V and J ends lost 5 bases and 5 bases respectively, with 14 bases between them. CDR3 length equals 13 residues. The germline CDR1 and CDR2 sequences are SGHDT and YYEEEE. CDR3 nucleotide sequence: TGTGCCAGCAGTTCCGGGACCTCGGACGAGCAGTACTTC. Amino acid sequence: CASSSGTSDEQYF.

This clonotype was counted only a few times. This chain joins TRBV6-1 and TRBJ1-1; D uncertain. This CDR3 region has 13 residues. V was clipped by 8 bases and J by 6 bases, with 16 bases between them. Germline CDR1 reads MNHNS; CDR2 reads SASEGT. CDR3 sequence reads: CASLRREIPEAFF. CDR3 bases: TGTGCCAGCTTAAGGAGGGAGATCCCTGAAGCTTTCTTT.

This clonotype was detected only a few times. The V call is TRBV21-1, the J call TRBJ2-2; the table's D call TRBD1 went unverified against the DNA. TRBV21-1 is deemed a pseudogene. CDR3 length equals 17 residues. CDR3 amino acids: CASSGGDRDSPTGELFF. In DNA, the CDR3 is TGTGCCAGCAGCGGGGGGGACAGGGACTCTCCCACCGGGGAGCTGTTTTTT.

The rearrangement links TRBV6-5 to TRBJ1-2; the D gene is possibly TRBD1 (5 bases). Germline V gene lookup returns CDR1 MNHEY and CDR2 SVGAGI. With 2 bases removed from V and 8 bases from J, the gap between germline ends came to 12 bases. CDR3 length equals 13 residues. The CDR3 protein is CASSYRRDGGYTF. The CDR3 bases are TGTGCCAGCAGTTACCGACGGGACGGAGGCTACACCTTC.

This chain connects TRBV4-3 to TRBJ2-2, with D unresolved. Germline-derived CDR1 and CDR2 are LGHNA and YSLEER. The CDR3 loop spans 12 amino acids. Trimming took 4 bases from V and 5 from J, leaving 5 bases between them. CDR3 coding DNA: TGCGCCAGCAGCCGCCGGACCGGGGAGCTGTTTTTT. It specifies CASSRRTGELFF.

In the case of this clonotype: A read error may be the cause here, since a much bigger clone is one base away. This chain joins TRBV6-5 and TRBJ2-7; D not resolved. V was clipped by 7 bases and J by 3 bases, with 7 bases between them. Germline V gene sequence: CDR1 MNHEY, CDR2 SVGAGI. This CDR3 is 11 amino acids long. CDR3 protein: CASTLGYEQYF. The DNA of the CDR3 is TGTGCCAGCACCCTAGGCTACGAGCAGTACTTC.

J is TRBJ1-1 and V is TRBV5-1, with 7 bases aligning to TRBD1. V trimming: 0 bases; J trimming: 0 bases; junction bases outside the gene matches: 5. CDR3 length: 16 amino acids. Germline V lookup: CDR1 SGHRS, CDR2 YFSETQ. The CDR3 coding sequence is TGCGCCAGCAGCTTGGTTACAGGGGCGGTGAACACTGAAGCTTTCTTT. It is translated as CASSLVTGAVNTEAFF. Full variable domain (rest looked up from reference TRBV5-1 and TRBJ1-1): KAGVTQTPRYLIKTRGQQVTLSCSPISGHRSVSWYQQTPGQGLQFLFEYFSETQRNKGNFPGRFSGRQFSNSRSEMNVSTLELGDSALYLCASSLVTGAVNTEAFFGQGTRLTVV.